This T cell receptor beta chain was recorded in a study of T cell responses to AZD1222 COVID-19 vaccine. About the study: The study pooled second doses at about 4 or about 12 weeks.

Produced via immunoSEQ multiplex PCR; TCRdb's table is partial and in-frame only. The sample contains some 70,000 clones, 82% of which appear only once. Whole-study findings and limits: The sample set comprised mostly white British donors with more females, and clonal diversity was possibly underestimated. The number of AZD1222 recipients seropositive at baseline was only 6 or 7.

The germline V gene has CDR1 LNHDA and CDR2 SQIVND (reference sequence). The CDR3 is made up of 13 amino acids. Deletions cut 7 bases from V and 8 bases from J, with 15 bases between. The table lists this clone with a count of one. The target antigen is unknown. The sequence was obtained from an adult in good health. This material consisted of peripheral blood, taken on day 0 of AZD1222 vaccination. The rearrangement uses TRBV19 and TRBJ2-1; possibly TRBD2 for D (6 bases). CDR3 residues: CASTDRRGDEQFF. The CDR3 DNA reads as TGTGCCAGTACCGACCGGAGGGGAGATGAGCAGTTCTTC.